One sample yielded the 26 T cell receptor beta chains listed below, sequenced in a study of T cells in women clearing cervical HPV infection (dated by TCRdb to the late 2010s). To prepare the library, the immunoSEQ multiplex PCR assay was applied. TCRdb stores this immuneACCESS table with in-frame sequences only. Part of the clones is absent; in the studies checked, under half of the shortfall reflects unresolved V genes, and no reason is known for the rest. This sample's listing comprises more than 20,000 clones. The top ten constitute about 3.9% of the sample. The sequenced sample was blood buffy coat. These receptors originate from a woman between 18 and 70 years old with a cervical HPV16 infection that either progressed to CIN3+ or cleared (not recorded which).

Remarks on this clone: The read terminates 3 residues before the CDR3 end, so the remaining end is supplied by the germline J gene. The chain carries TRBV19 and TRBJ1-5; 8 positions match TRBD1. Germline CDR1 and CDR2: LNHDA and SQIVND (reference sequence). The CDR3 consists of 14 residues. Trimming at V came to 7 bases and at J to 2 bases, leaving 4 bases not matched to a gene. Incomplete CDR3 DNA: TGTGCCAGTACTCTGACAGGGGGCAATCAGCCC. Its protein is CASTLTGGNQP. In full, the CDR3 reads CASTLTGGNQPQHF. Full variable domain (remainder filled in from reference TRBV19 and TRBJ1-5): DGGITQSPKYLFRKEGQNVTLSCEQNLNHDAMYWYRQDPGQGLRLIYYSQIVNDFQKGDIAEGYSVSREKKESFPLTVTSAQKNPTAFYLCASTLTGGNQPQHFGDGTRLSIL.

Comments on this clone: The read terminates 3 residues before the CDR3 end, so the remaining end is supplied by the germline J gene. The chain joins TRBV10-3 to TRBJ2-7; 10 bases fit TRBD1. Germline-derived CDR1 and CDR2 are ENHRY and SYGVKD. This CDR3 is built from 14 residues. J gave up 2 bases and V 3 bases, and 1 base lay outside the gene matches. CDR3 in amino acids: CAISDGTGAYEQYF. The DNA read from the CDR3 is TGTGCCATCAGTGATGGGACAGGGGCCTACGAG.

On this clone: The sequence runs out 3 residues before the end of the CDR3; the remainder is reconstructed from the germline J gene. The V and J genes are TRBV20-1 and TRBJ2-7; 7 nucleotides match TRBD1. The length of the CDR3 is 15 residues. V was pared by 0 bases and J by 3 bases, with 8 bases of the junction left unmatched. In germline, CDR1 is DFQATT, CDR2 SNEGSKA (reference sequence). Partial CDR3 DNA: TGCAGTGCTAGAGAGGACCAGGGGGTGATCTACGAG. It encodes CSAREDQGVIYE. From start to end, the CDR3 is CSAREDQGVIYEQYF.

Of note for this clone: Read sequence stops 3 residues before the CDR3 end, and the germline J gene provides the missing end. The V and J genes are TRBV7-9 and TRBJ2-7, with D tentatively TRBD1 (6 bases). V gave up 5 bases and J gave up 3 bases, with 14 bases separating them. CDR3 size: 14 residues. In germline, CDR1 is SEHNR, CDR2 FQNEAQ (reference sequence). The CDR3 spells CASSPRTAHYEQYF. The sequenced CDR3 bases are TGTGCCAGCAGCCCCCGGACAGCCCACTACGAG.

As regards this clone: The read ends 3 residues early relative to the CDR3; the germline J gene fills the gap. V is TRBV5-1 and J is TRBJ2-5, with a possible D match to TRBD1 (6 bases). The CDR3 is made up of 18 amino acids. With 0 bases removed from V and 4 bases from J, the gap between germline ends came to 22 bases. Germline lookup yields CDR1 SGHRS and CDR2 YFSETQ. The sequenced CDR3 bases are TGCGCCAGCAGCTTGGGATCCAGAAAATCAGGGGATCGAGAGACC. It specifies CASSLGSRKSGDRET. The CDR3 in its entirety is CASSLGSRKSGDRETQYF.

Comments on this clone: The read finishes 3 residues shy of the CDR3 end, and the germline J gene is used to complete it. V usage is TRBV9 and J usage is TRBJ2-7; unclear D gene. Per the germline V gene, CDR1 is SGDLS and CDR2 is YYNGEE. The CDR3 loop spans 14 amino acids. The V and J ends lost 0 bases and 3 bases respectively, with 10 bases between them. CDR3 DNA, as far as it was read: TGTGCCAGCAGCGTAGGGCGGAATAGCTACGAG. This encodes CASSVGRNSYE. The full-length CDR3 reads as CASSVGRNSYEQYF.

The DNA read from the CDR3 is TGCGCCAGCAGCCAGGGGGCGTCGGGATACAATGAG. As protein: CASSQGASGYNE. The whole CDR3 protein is CASSQGASGYNEQFF. This chain joins TRBV5-1 and TRBJ2-1, with 8 bases that match TRBD1. Read data end 3 residues before the CDR3 end; the end is taken from the germline J gene. Germline lookup yields CDR1 SGHRS and CDR2 YFSETQ. Trimming removed 4 bases from V and 4 bases from J; junction bases left unmatched: 7. The CDR3 loop spans 15 amino acids.

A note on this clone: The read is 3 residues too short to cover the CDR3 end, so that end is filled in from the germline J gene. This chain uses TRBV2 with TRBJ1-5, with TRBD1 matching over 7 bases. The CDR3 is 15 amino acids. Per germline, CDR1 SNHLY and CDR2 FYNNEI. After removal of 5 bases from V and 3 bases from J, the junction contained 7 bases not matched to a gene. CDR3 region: CASSTGQVHNQPQHF. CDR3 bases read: TGTGCCAGCAGTACCGGACAGGTCCACAATCAGCCC.

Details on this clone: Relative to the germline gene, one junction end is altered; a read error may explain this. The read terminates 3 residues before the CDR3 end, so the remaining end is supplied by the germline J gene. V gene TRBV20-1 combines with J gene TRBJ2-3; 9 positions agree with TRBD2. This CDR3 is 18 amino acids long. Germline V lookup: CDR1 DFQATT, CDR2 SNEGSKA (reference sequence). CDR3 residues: CSAPQAGGKLGASETQYF. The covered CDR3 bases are TGCAGTGCGCCTCAAGCGGGGGGCAAATTGGGTGCGTCAGAGACG.

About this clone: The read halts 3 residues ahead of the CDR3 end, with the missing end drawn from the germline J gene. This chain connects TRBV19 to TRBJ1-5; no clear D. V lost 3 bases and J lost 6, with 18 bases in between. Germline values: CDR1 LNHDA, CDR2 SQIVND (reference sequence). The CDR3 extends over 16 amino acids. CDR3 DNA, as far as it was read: TGTGCCAGTAGTATCTTCGACGCGGGATCGGGTCAGCCC. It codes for CASSIFDAGSGQP. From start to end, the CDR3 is CASSIFDAGSGQPQHF.

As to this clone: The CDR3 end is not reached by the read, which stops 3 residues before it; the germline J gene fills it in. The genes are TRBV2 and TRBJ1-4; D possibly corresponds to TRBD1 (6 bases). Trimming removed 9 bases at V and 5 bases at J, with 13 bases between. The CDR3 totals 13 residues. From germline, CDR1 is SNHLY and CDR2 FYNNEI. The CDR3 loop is CASLSQGNEKLFF. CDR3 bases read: TGTGCCAGTCTGAGTCAGGGGAATGAAAAA.

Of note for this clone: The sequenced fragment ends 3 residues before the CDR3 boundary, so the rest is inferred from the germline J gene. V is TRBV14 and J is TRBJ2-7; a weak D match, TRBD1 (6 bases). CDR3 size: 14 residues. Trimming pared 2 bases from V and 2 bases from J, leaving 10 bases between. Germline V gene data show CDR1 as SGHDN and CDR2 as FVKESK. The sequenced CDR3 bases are TGTGCCAGCAGCCAATATTCAGGGGCCTACGAG. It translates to CASSQYSGAYE. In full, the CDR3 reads CASSQYSGAYEQYF.

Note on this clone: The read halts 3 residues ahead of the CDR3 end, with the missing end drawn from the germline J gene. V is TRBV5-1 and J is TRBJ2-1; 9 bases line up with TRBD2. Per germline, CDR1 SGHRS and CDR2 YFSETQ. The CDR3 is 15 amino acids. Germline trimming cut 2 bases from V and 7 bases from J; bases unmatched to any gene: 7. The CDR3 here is CASSFGLAGKNEQFF. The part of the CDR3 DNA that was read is TGCGCCAGCAGCTTCGGGCTAGCGGGGAAAAATGAG.

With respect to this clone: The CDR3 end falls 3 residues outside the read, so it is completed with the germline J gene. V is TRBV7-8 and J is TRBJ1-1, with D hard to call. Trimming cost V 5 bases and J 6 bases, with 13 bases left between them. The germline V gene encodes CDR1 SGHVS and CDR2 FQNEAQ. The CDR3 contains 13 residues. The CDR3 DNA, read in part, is TGTGCCAGCAGCGTATTCCGACATGCTGAA. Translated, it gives CASSVFRHAE. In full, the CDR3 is CASSVFRHAEAFF.

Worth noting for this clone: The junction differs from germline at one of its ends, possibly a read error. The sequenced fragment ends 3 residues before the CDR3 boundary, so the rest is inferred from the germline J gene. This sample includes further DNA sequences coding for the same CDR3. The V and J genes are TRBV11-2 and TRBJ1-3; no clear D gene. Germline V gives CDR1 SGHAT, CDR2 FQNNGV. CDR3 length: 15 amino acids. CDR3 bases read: TGTGCCAGCAGCTTCGGGGAGGGCCCTGGAAACACA. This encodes CASSFGEGPGNT. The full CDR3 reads CASSFGEGPGNTIYF. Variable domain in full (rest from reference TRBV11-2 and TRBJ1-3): EAGVAQSPRYKIIEKRQSVAFWCNPISGHATLYWYQQILGQGPKLLIQFQNNGVVDDSQLPKDRFSAERLKGVDSTLKIQPAKLEDSAVYLCASSFGEGPGNTIYFGEGSWLTVV.

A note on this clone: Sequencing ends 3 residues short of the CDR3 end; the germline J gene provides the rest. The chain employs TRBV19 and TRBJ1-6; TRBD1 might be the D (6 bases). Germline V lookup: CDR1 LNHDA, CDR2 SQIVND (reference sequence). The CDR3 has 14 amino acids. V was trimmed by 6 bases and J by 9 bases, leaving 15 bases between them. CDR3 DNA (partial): TGTGCCAGTAGCACTACAGGGCTAAGTTCACCC. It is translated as CASSTTGLSSP. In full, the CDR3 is CASSTTGLSSPLHF.

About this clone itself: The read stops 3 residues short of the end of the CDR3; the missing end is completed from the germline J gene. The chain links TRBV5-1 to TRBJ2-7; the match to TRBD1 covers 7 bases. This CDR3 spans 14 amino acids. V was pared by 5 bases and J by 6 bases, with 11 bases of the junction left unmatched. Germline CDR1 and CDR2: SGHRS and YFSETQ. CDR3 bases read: TGCGCCAGCAGGCGACAGGGCTCCTCTCTCGAG. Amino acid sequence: CASRRQGSSLE. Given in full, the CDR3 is CASRRQGSSLEQYF.

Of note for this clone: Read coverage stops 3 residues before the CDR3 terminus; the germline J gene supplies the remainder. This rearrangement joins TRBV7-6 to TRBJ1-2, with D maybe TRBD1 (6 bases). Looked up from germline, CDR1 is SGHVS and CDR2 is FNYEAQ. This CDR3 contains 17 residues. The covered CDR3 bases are TGTGCCAGCAGCTCCGTCAAATCAGGGTATGGTGGGGACATC. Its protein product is CASSSVKSGYGGDI. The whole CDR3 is CASSSVKSGYGGDIYTF.

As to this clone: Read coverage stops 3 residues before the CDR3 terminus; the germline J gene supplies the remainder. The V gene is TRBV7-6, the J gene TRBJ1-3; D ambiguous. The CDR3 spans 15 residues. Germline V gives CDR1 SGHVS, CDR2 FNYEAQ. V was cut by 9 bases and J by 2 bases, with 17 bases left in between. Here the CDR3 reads CASREGAGAGNTIYF. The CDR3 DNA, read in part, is TGTGCCAGTCGGGAGGGCGCGGGCGCTGGAAACACC.

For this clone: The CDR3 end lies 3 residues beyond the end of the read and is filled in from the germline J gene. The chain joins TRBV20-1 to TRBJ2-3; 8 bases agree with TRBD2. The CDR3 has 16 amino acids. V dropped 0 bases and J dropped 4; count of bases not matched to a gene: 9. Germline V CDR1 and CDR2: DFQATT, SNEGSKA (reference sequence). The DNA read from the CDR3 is TGCAGTGCTAGAGATTTTGCGGGGGGCCCCGCAGATACG. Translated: CSARDFAGGPADT. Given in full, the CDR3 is CSARDFAGGPADTQYF.

The CDR3 protein is CASSDNRGRTQYF. CDR3 DNA (partial): TGTGCCAGCAGTGATAACAGGGGTAGGACC. This chain joins TRBV6-4 and TRBJ2-5, with 7 bases aligning to TRBD1. The CDR3 goes on 3 residues after the read ends, and that part is filled in from the germline J gene. The CDR3 is 13 amino acids. Germline assignment: CDR1 MRHNA and CDR2 SNTAGT. V lost 3 bases to trimming and J lost 7 bases; unmatched junction nucleotides: 5.

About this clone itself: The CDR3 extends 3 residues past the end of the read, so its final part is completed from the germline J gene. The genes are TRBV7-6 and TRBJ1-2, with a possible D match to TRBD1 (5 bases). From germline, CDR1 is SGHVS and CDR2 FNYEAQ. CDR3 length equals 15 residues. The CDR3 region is CASSLPPRGYNDYTF. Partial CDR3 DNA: TGTGCCAGCAGCTTACCCCCCCGGGGGTACAATGAC.

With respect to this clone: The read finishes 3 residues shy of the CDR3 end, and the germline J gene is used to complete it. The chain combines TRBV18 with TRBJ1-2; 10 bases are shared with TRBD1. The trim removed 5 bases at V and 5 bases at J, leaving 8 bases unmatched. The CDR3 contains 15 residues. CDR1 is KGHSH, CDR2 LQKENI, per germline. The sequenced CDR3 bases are TGTGCCAGCTCAACCGGACAGGGGGAATGGTATGGC. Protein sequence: CASSTGQGEWYG. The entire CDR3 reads CASSTGQGEWYGYTF.

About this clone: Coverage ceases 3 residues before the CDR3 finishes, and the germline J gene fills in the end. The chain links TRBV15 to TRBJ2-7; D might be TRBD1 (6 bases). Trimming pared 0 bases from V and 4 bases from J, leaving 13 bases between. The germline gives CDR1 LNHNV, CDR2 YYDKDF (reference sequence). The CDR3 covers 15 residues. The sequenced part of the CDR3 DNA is TGTGCCACCAGCAGAGACGCCGGGACACTTTACGAG. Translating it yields CATSRDAGTLYE. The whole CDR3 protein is CATSRDAGTLYEQYF.

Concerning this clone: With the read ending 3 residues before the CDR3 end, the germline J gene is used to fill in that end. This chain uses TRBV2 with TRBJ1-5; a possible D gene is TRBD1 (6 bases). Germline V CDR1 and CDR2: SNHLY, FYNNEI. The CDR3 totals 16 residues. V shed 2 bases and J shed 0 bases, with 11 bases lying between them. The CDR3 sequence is CASSEWGHFSNQPQHF. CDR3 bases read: TGTGCCAGCAGTGAATGGGGACACTTTAGCAATCAGCCC. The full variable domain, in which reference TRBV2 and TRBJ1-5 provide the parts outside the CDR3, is EPEVTQTPSHQVTQMGQEVILRCVPISNHLYFYWYRQILGQKVEFLVSFYNNEISEKSEIFDDQFSVERPDGSNFTLKIRSTKLEDSAMYFCASSEWGHFSNQPQHFGDGTRLSIL.

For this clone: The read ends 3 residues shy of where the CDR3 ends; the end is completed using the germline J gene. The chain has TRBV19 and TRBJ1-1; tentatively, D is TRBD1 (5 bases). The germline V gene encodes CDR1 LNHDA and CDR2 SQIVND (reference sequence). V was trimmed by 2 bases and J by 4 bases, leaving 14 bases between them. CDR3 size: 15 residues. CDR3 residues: CASSINVGGGTEAFF. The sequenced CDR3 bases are TGTGCCAGTAGTATAAATGTGGGGGGGGGCACTGAA.